What follows describes a single TCR beta chain. Its binding antigen is unknown. Base qualities were left out, and no much larger clone turns up one base away. The sample is drawn from a study of blood T cell repertoires in COVID-19 (dated by TCRdb to 2018 to 2020). At the level of the whole study: The collaborator samples originated in the United States, Italy and Spain and spanned the acute and convalescent phases of COVID-19. Samples came from the ongoing ImmuneRACE study (first 160 participants) plus 1,254 subjects from 6 global collaborators. Nearly every sample came with metadata listing a de-identified subject ID, COVID-19 status, age in years and sex. The repertoires were released in a freely available public database intended as a resource for research on the immune response to SARS-CoV-2. The material from the prospective study consisted of cDNA or gDNA derived from T cells, B-cell-depleted T cells, or PBMCs. Where HLA class I and class II types were available, the types were taken from metadata supplied by the sample provider, not from assay-based typing. Deeply sampled blood TCRbeta repertoires from subjects exposed to, actively infected with, or recovered from COVID-19 were included in the dataset.

The collaborating institutions used their own protocols to collect whole blood in K2EDTA tubes. For TCRbeta analysis, collaborators shipped samples as frozen whole blood, isolated PBMCs, or DNA extracted from either of those sample types. The immunoSEQ Assay, a bias-controlled multiplex PCR, was used to amplify TCRbeta CDR3 regions from genomic DNA. As for how the authors treated the data: Nucleated cell counts per sample were estimated from amplification of reference gene primers within the assay. To quantify the absolute abundance of each unique TCRbeta CDR3 rearrangement, sequence reads were collapsed and filtered. For each sample, productive Simpson clonality was calculated as the square root of Simpson's diversity index over productive rearrangements. Imported from immuneACCESS, the table was reduced by TCRdb to in-frame sequences with V and J called. These copies leave out some clones; in studies compared against another copy, an unresolved V gene accounts for under half, and the cause of the remainder is not known. The V and J calls and the clone size are those of that table, but D and trimming were determined from the DNA. The sample has under 100,000 clones on record, about 83% of them singletons. The ten largest clones add up to just over 8% of the sample.

CDR1 SNHLY and CDR2 FYNNEI are derived from the germline V gene. Relative to germline, V is missing 6 bases and J is missing 0 bases, with 8 bases of the junction outside any gene match. The cysteine opens and the phenylalanine closes a CDR3 of 16 amino acids. Solely the CDR3 DNA is kept, with 48 bases framed from the first base. General study outcomes and caveats: Clinical and demographic metadata were provided uncurated, with the amount varying by source and participant.

This clonotype originated in a man aged 25 to 45 with acute or convalescent COVID-19. Sequencing was done on a sample of peripheral blood. The rearranged segments are TRBV2 and TRBJ1-5, with 7 bases matching TRBD1. For the CDR3, the sequence is CASSFDRENSNQPQHF. The bases are TGTGCCAGCAGCTTCGACAGGGAAAATAGCAATCAGCCCCAGCATTTT.